The rows below give T cell receptor beta chains drawn from one sample of a study of cytomegalovirus exposure and HLA in healthy donors. Sequencing was performed with immunoSEQ multiplex PCR; in TCRdb, only in-frame clones are kept and a portion is missing. The sample yields some 130,000 clones, around 80% seen once. The specimen sequenced was PBMCs. The receptor source for this set is a woman aged 45-65 years in good health and CMV-seronegative. Both conserved end residues are part of each CDR3. Each record gives: V gene, J gene, D gene, clone size, CDR3 DNA, CDR3 protein. The D gene is left open where the match is weak. The size field is filled for only some rows; it gives once, few, many or a size class.

>TRBV2|TRBJ2-7|-|-
TGTGCCAGCAGTGAACAGGGTATCGCCTACGAGCAGTACTTC
CASSEQGIAYEQYF
>TRBV9|TRBJ2-2|-|-
TGTGCCAGCAGCGAGGGGAACCGGGCCAAAATCGCCGGGGAGCTGTTTTTT
CASSEGNRAKIAGELFF
>TRBV6-5|TRBJ1-2|TRBD1|-
TGTGCCAGCAGCGGGACAGGGGGAACTAACTATGGCTACACCTTC
CASSGTGGTNYGYTF
>TRBV6-6|TRBJ1-1|-|few
TGTGCCAGCAGTTACCCCGGGGGTGCTTCGAACACTGAAGCTTTCTTT
CASSYPGGASNTEAFF
>TRBV7-2|TRBJ2-3|-|once
TGTGCCAGCAGCCTGGCAGGAGGTAGCACAGATACGCAGTATTTT
CASSLAGGSTDTQYF
>TRBV6-5|TRBJ1-2|-|-
TGTGCCAGCAGCGGGAGTGGCTATGGCTACACCTTC
CASSGSGYGYTF
>TRBV5-5|TRBJ2-2|TRBD2|few
TGTGCCAGCAGCCCAAAACTAGCGTATCTCGGGGAGCTGTTTTTT
CASSPKLAYLGELFF
>TRBV4-2|TRBJ2-5|-|medium-sized
TGTGCCAGCAGCCGAAAATCAGGGGATGTGGAGACCCAGTACTTC
CASSRKSGDVETQYF
>TRBV27|TRBJ1-2|TRBD1|-
TGTGCCAGCAGTCGGGACAGGGGGCCGGCAAACTATGGCTACACCTTC
CASSRDRGPANYGYTF
>TRBV27|TRBJ2-1|TRBD1|once
TGTGCCAGAGCATTTCTCGACCGGGACAGGGAATTCTTC
CARAFLDRDREFF
>TRBV7-2|TRBJ2-7|-|-
TGTGCCAGCAGCCGACTCTACGAGCAGTACTTC
CASSRLYEQYF